A single sample gave rise to the 27 T cell receptor beta chains below, sequenced in a study of T cell changes during pregnancy in multiple sclerosis. Data came from immunoSEQ multiplex PCR; TCRdb stores just in-frame clones and leaves some out. Of roughly 38,000 clones in the sample, around 93% are singletons; the top ten hold roughly 8.1%. The specimen comprised CD8+ T cells from peripheral blood mononuclear cells, sampled in the third trimester of pregnancy. The source is a female donor with multiple sclerosis, enrolled in a pregnancy study.

V usage is TRBV5-1 and J usage is TRBJ2-7, with TRBD1 matching over 9 bases. After removal of 4 bases from V and 7 bases from J, the junction contained 9 bases not matched to a gene. The CDR3 extends over 14 amino acids. The germline V gene has CDR1 SGHRS and CDR2 YFSETQ. CDR3 residues: CASSVDRGIWEQYF. For the CDR3, the DNA is TGCGCCAGCAGCGTCGACAGGGGGATTTGGGAGCAGTACTTC. Together with reference TRBV5-1 and TRBJ2-7, the CDR3 gives the full variable domain: KAGVTQTPRYLIKTRGQQVTLSCSPISGHRSVSWYQQTPGQGLQFLFEYFSETQRNKGNFPGRFSGRQFSNSRSEMNVSTLELGDSALYLCASSVDRGIWEQYFGPGTRLTVT.

The rearrangement links TRBV7-2 to TRBJ2-2, with TRBD1 matching 7 bases. The germline gives CDR1 SGHTA, CDR2 FQGNSA. The CDR3 sequence is 15 residues long. The trim removed 3 bases at V and 4 bases at J, leaving 5 bases unmatched. The CDR3 loop is CASSFLNRGTGELFF. The DNA for the CDR3 is TGTGCCAGCAGCTTTCTTAACAGGGGCACCGGGGAGCTGTTTTTT.

This clone was seen a single time. This chain joins TRBV2 and TRBJ2-3, with TRBD2 identical over 11 bases. Trimming at V came to 5 bases and at J to 2 bases, leaving 9 bases not matched to a gene. The CDR3 covers 17 residues. Germline lookup yields CDR1 SNHLY and CDR2 FYNNEI. The CDR3 nucleotides read TGTGCCAGCAGTCGGACCGGGACTAGCGGCTTCACAGATACGCAGTATTTT. Protein: CASSRTGTSGFTDTQYF.

CDR3 region: CASSPGTGTYEQYF. DNA for the CDR3: TGTGCCAGCAGCCCCGGGACTGGGACCTACGAGCAGTACTTC. The rearrangement links TRBV11-2 to TRBJ2-7; maybe TRBD2 (6 bases). Trimming removed 5 bases at V and 2 bases at J, with 13 bases between. The CDR3 is 14 residues long. Germline V gene sequence: CDR1 SGHAT, CDR2 FQNNGV.

This chain links TRBV19 with TRBJ2-1; D is perhaps TRBD1 (5 bases). Germline V gives CDR1 LNHDA, CDR2 SQIVND (reference sequence). Trimming pared 5 bases from V and 0 bases from J, leaving 8 bases between. The CDR3 extends over 14 amino acids. The CDR3: CASSFQGSYNEQFF. Here the CDR3 DNA reads TGTGCCAGTAGTTTTCAGGGCTCCTACAATGAGCAGTTCTTC. Drawing the rest from reference TRBV19 and TRBJ2-1, the complete variable domain is DGGITQSPKYLFRKEGQNVTLSCEQNLNHDAMYWYRQDPGQGLRLIYYSQIVNDFQKGDIAEGYSVSREKKESFPLTVTSAQKNPTAFYLCASSFQGSYNEQFFGPGTRLTVL.

The rearrangement links TRBV5-6 to TRBJ1-2; D remains unclear. V gave up 4 bases and J gave up 6 bases, with 13 bases separating them. CDR1 is SGHDT, CDR2 YYEEEE, per germline. CDR3 length: 13 residues. CDR3 DNA sequence: TGTGCCAGCAGCCAACAGTCAGCGGATGGCTACACCTTC. Its translation is CASSQQSADGYTF.

The chain is built from TRBV28 and TRBJ1-5; no reliable D call. Germline CDR1 MDHEN, CDR2 SYDVKM. The germline V and J ends were trimmed by 6 bases and 3 bases, with 6 bases remaining between them. CDR3 length equals 12 residues. CDR3 loop: CASRYFNQPQHF. For the CDR3, the DNA is TGTGCCAGCAGATACTTCAATCAGCCCCAGCATTTT.

The V call is TRBV13, the J call TRBJ1-5; D is uncertain. Per the germline V gene, CDR1 is PRHDT and CDR2 is FYEKMQ (reference sequence). CDR3 size: 12 residues. Trimming shortened V by 8 bases and J by 7 bases, and 12 bases separated the two germline ends. The chain's CDR3 is CASAEGGQPQHF. The CDR3 DNA reads TGTGCCAGCGCCGAGGGCGGGCAGCCCCAGCATTTT.

The J gene is TRBJ1-3, the V gene TRBV4-3; no definite D call. Trimming removed 0 bases at V and 0 bases at J, with 9 bases between. The germline CDR1 and CDR2 sequences are LGHNA and YSLEER. The CDR3 runs 16 residues. This chain's CDR3 is CASSQDWAVSGNTIYF. CDR3 nucleotide sequence: TGCGCCAGCAGCCAAGATTGGGCAGTCTCTGGAAACACCATATATTTT.

This chain connects TRBV28 to TRBJ2-5, with D unclear. In germline, CDR1 is MDHEN, CDR2 SYDVKM. V was trimmed by 3 bases and J by 2 bases, leaving 7 bases between them. This CDR3 is 13 amino acids long. The CDR3 spells CASSLALQETQYF. The CDR3 nucleotides read TGTGCCAGCAGTTTGGCACTACAAGAGACCCAGTACTTC.

The chain joins TRBV27 to TRBJ2-7; 9 bases match TRBD2. The V and J ends lost 5 bases and 4 bases, in that order; junction bases with no gene match: 6. The CDR3 sequence is 14 residues long. Germline values: CDR1 MNHEY, CDR2 SMNVEV (reference sequence). The CDR3, as DNA: TGTGCCAGCAGTACTGCGGGAGGGCCGTACGAGCAGTACTTC. Protein: CASSTAGGPYEQYF.

The chain employs TRBV7-9 and TRBJ2-1; perhaps TRBD1 as D (6 bases). This CDR3 spans 16 amino acids. The V end lost 5 bases, the J end lost 10 bases, and 24 bases lay between the germline ends. Germline V CDR1 and CDR2: SEHNR, FQNEAQ (reference sequence). DNA for the CDR3: TGTGCCAGCAGCCCCCGAGCCGACAGGCCCCGGTCCGAGCAGTTCTTC. Its translation: CASSPRADRPRSEQFF. Full variable domain (outside the CDR3, taken from reference TRBV7-9 and TRBJ2-1): DTGVSQNPRHKITKRGQNVTFRCDPISEHNRLYWYRQTLGQGPEFLTYFQNEAQLEKSRLLSDRFSAERPKGSFSTLEIQRTEQGDSAMYLCASSPRADRPRSEQFFGPGTRLTVL.

The V and J genes are TRBV27 and TRBJ2-1; maybe TRBD2 (5 bases). The CDR3 sequence is 15 residues long. The ends were cut back, 2 bases at V and 2 bases at J, with 10 bases in the middle. The germline V gene encodes CDR1 MNHEY and CDR2 SMNVEV (reference sequence). The CDR3 sequence: CASSLETGTYNEQFF. The CDR3 nucleotides read TGTGCCAGCAGTTTAGAGACGGGAACCTACAATGAGCAGTTCTTC.

The chain joins TRBV27 to TRBJ2-2; no clear D gene. V dropped 2 bases and J dropped 3 bases, with 4 bases sitting between them. CDR3 length: 13 amino acids. Germline loops: CDR1 MNHEY, CDR2 SMNVEV (reference sequence). CDR3 loop: CASSLIDTGELFF. The CDR3 bases are TGTGCCAGCAGTTTAATAGACACCGGGGAGCTGTTTTTT.

This chain uses TRBV5-4 with TRBJ1-1, with D possibly being TRBD1 (6 bases). There are 12 residues in the CDR3. The V end was cut by 3 bases, the J end by 7 bases, with 10 bases between. Per the germline V gene, CDR1 is SGHNT and CDR2 is YYREEE (reference sequence). The CDR3 DNA follows: TGTGCCAGCAGCTCCGGACAGTTTGAAGCTTTCTTT. Residues: CASSSGQFEAFF. Full variable domain (rest looked up from reference TRBV5-4 and TRBJ1-1): ETGVTQSPTHLIKTRGQQVTLRCSSQSGHNTVSWYQQALGQGPQFIFQYYREEENGRGNFPPRFSGLQFPNYSSELNVNALELDDSALYLCASSSGQFEAFFGQGTRLTVV.

The chain uses TRBV27 and TRBJ1-2; 11 bases line up with TRBD1. CDR1 MNHEY and CDR2 SMNVEV come from the germline V gene (reference sequence). This CDR3 comprises 17 residues. Trimming cost V 0 bases and J 2 bases; bases outside gene matches: 5. The CDR3 region has the DNA TGTGCCAGCAGTTTATCGCGGACAGGGGGCTCCAACTATGGCTACACCTTC. Translation gives CASSLSRTGGSNYGYTF.

This clone was detected a few times. V usage is TRBV4-1 and J usage is TRBJ1-1, with unresolved D. Germline V CDR1 and CDR2: MGHRA, YSYEKL. CDR3 size: 14 residues. V dropped 1 base and J dropped 8 bases, with 14 bases sitting between them. CDR3 in amino acids: CASSQAVGTGEAFF. For the CDR3, the DNA is TGCGCCAGCAGCCAAGCAGTTGGCACGGGGGAAGCTTTCTTT.

This chain uses TRBV10-3 with TRBJ1-2; TRBD1 agrees at 9 bases. The CDR3 has 12 amino acids. Germline assignment: CDR1 ENHRY and CDR2 SYGVKD. Trimming took 6 bases from V and 6 from J; bases not matched to a gene: 2. The CDR3 DNA is TGTGCCATCAGAAACAGGGGGCATGGCTACACCTTC. Residues: CAIRNRGHGYTF.

This sequence joins TRBV13 and TRBJ2-5; 9 nucleotides agree with TRBD2. Germline assignment: CDR1 PRHDT and CDR2 FYEKMQ (reference sequence). V lost 2 bases and J lost 5; bases outside the gene matches: 9. The CDR3 totals 16 residues. CDR3 region: CASSLTREGQRETQYF. CDR3 sequence (DNA): TGTGCCAGCAGCTTAACGCGGGAGGGCCAAAGGGAGACCCAGTACTTC.

The chain combines TRBV4-1 with TRBJ1-5, with D possibly TRBD1 on 5 matching bases. Trimming took 0 bases from V and 1 from J, leaving 10 bases between them. Germline V gene lookup returns CDR1 MGHRA and CDR2 YSYEKL. This CDR3 is built from 16 residues. CDR3 sequence reads: CASSQEGGGSNQPQHF. The CDR3, as DNA: TGCGCCAGCAGCCAAGAGGGGGGGGGAAGCAATCAGCCCCAGCATTTT.

J is TRBJ2-1 and V is TRBV27, with 8 bases identical to TRBD1. Per germline, CDR1 MNHEY and CDR2 SMNVEV (reference sequence). The V and J ends lost 4 bases and 7 bases, in that order; junction bases with no gene match: 12. This CDR3 comprises 16 residues. CDR3: CASSWTGPESGNEQFF. CDR3 nucleotides: TGTGCCAGCAGTTGGACAGGGCCCGAGTCCGGTAATGAGCAGTTCTTC.

The V and J genes are TRBV30 and TRBJ1-2; tentatively, D is TRBD1 (5 bases). This CDR3 spans 11 amino acids. V shed 8 bases and J shed 8 bases, with 15 bases lying between them. Germline V gene lookup returns CDR1 GTSNPN and CDR2 SVGIG (reference sequence). CDR3 residues: CAGPGLNGYTF. The CDR3 coding sequence is TGTGCCGGACCGGGACTGAACGGCTACACCTTC.

The rearrangement uses TRBV29-1 and TRBJ2-1, with 13 bases lining up with TRBD2. Germline-derived CDR1 and CDR2 are SQVTM and ANQGSEA. The CDR3 covers 15 residues. The V and J ends lost 7 bases and 0 bases, in that order; junction bases with no gene match: 3. The CDR3 loop reads CSGGTSGASYNEQFF. CDR3 in DNA: TGCAGCGGGGGGACTAGCGGGGCCTCCTACAATGAGCAGTTCTTC.

The chain links TRBV27 to TRBJ2-1; D perhaps matches TRBD2 (6 bases). Trimming cost V 5 bases and J 2 bases, with 16 bases left between them. Per germline, CDR1 MNHEY and CDR2 SMNVEV (reference sequence). The CDR3 covers 16 residues. This CDR3 reads CASSPSLAVTYNEQFF. The CDR3 nucleotides are TGTGCCAGCAGTCCCAGCTTAGCGGTTACCTACAATGAGCAGTTCTTC.

This chain uses TRBV25-1 with TRBJ2-5; TRBD1 might be the D (6 bases). The germline gives CDR1 MGHDK, CDR2 SYGVNS. There are 16 residues in the CDR3. Trimming shortened V by 6 bases and J by 0 bases, and 17 bases separated the two germline ends. This CDR3 reads CASSPGQLLYQETQYF. In DNA, the CDR3 is TGTGCCAGCAGCCCCGGACAGCTTCTGTACCAAGAGACCCAGTACTTC.

The chain couples TRBV27 to TRBJ2-2; TRBD1 agrees at 7 bases. The CDR3 runs to 15 residues. CDR1 and CDR2 (germline): MNHEY, SMNVEV (reference sequence). V was clipped by 5 bases and J by 4 bases; unmatched bases: 7. The CDR3 nucleotides are TGTGCCAGCAGTCTGAGGGGGCGCTTCACCGGGGAGCTGTTTTTT. This translates into CASSLRGRFTGELFF.

The chain is built from TRBV2 and TRBJ2-3; perhaps TRBD2 as D (5 bases). Germline-derived CDR1 and CDR2 are SNHLY and FYNNEI. CDR3 length: 16 amino acids. Trimming removed 3 bases at V and 10 bases at J, with 23 bases between. CDR3 sequence reads: CASSEPTSGFRKPQYF. The CDR3 DNA sequence: TGTGCCAGCAGTGAGCCAACCTCGGGATTCCGGAAACCGCAGTATTTT.